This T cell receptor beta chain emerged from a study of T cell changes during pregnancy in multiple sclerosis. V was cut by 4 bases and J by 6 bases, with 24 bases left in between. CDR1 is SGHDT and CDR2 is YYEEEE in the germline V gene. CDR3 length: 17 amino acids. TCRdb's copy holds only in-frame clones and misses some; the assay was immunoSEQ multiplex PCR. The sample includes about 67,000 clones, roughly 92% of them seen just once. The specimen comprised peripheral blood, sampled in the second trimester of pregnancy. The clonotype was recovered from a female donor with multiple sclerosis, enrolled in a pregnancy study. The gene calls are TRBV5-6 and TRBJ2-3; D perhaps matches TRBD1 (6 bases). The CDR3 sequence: CASSATGQLLVVDTQYF. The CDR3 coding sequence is TGTGCCAGCAGCGCGACAGGACAGCTCCTCGTTGTCGATACGCAGTATTTT.